The clone carrying this T cell receptor beta chain appeared a few times. Its antigen remains unknown. The source of the sample is a study of shared clonotypes between healthy human individuals. Measured with immunoSEQ multiplex PCR; TCRdb has only the in-frame clones, and not every one. The sample lists some 1,400,000 clones; roughly 96% were seen once. Study results and limitations: The sharing of 4% to 5.5% of naive CD4 clonotypes was seen across a few donors. The authors sampled blood alone, and tissue repertoires likely differ. As a rule, naive subsets had a larger estimated richness than memory subsets.

Negatively enriched CD4+ T cells were divided by CD45RA into naive and memory. CDR1 is SGHTA and CDR2 is FQGTGA in the germline V gene. Trimming removed 5 bases from V and 4 bases from J, with 14 bases in between. There are 15 residues in the CDR3. This chain connects TRBV7-3 to TRBJ2-2; possible D gene TRBD1, 6 bases. Material: naive CD4+ T cells sorted from blood. Documented subset: CD45RA+ positively selected. This receptor was identified in a man younger than 45 in good health. The CDR3 protein is CASSVIGGRTGELFF. DNA of the CDR3: TGTGCCAGCAGCGTTATAGGGGGACGCACCGGGGAGCTGTTTTTT.